This T cell receptor beta chain came from a study of identical twins. Study observations and caveats: The models systematically underestimated how much out-of-frame TCR alpha was shared in monozygotic twins. Among out-of-frame alpha sequences shared by twins, low generation probability occurred in excess.

From germline, CDR1 is MDHEN and CDR2 SYDVKM. V was clipped by 5 bases and J by 7 bases; unmatched bases: 19. This CDR3 spans 17 amino acids. To note about this clonotype: The target antigen is unknown.

TCRdb used MiXCR to reprocess the 5' RACE reads, holding one entry per CDR3 protein. Among 450,000 or so distinct CDR3 sequences listed, roughly an eighth were seen once. Only healthy Caucasians were enrolled as donors. This sample was shared with a second study, whose subject was yellow fever vaccine responses in identical twins.

This chain uses TRBV28 with TRBJ2-7; 8 bases are shared with TRBD1. The sequence was obtained from a woman between 18 and 29 years old in good health. The specimen sequenced was CD4+ T cells sorted from blood. The CDR3 spells CASSPLINRDRPREQYF. CDR3 DNA: TGTGCCAGCAGTCCCCTCATTAACCGGGACAGGCCGAGGGAGCAGTACTTC.